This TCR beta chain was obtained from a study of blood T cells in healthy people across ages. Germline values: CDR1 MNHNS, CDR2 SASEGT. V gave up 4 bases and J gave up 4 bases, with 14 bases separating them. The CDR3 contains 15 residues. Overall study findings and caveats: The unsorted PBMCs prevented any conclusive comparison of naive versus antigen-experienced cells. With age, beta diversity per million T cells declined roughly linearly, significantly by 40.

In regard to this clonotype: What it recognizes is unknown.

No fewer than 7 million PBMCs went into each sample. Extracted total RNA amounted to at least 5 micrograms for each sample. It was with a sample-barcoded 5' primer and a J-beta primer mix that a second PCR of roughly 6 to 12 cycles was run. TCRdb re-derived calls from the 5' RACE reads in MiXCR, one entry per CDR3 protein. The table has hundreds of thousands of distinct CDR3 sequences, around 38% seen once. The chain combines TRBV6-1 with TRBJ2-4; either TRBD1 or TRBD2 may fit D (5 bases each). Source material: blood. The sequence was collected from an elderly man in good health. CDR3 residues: CASSANRDQKNIQYF. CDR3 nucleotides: TGTGCCAGCAGTGCCAACCGGGACCAGAAAAACATTCAGTACTTC.